A selection of T cell receptor beta chains follows, all from one sample in a study of early T cells in non-severe SARS-CoV-2 infection. TCRdb called the 5' RACE reads again in MiXCR, with one record for every CDR3 protein. This table has about 23,000 distinct CDR3 sequences, about 5% appearing once. Material: whole blood. These receptors all come from an adult who was a healthcare worker with PCR-confirmed SARS-CoV-2 infection or an uninfected control (not recorded which). CDR3s include the opening cysteine and the closing phenylalanine or tryptophan. The order of the fields is D gene, V gene, J gene, clone size, CDR3 DNA, CDR3 protein. A D gene is named only where the DNA matches it firmly. The listing skips clone size in some rows; elsewhere it reads once, few, many or a size class.

d_gene: -
v_gene: TRBV6-5
j_gene: TRBJ2-7
abundance: few
CDR3nt: TGTGCCAGCAGCCAGGGGGGACTTTACGAGCAGTACTTC
CDR3aa: CASSQGGLYEQYF

d_gene: TRBD1
v_gene: TRBV11-2
j_gene: TRBJ2-7
abundance: many
CDR3nt: TGTGCCAGCAGCTTAGCACCGGGACAGGGGGCCCACGAGCAGTACTTC
CDR3aa: CASSLAPGQGAHEQYF

d_gene: -
v_gene: TRBV7-2
j_gene: TRBJ2-7
abundance: many
CDR3nt: TGTGCCAGCATACAACTCAGGGAGGCGGGCGAGCAGTACTTC
CDR3aa: CASIQLREAGEQYF

d_gene: -
v_gene: TRBV6-2/TRBV6-3
j_gene: TRBJ2-6
abundance: -
CDR3nt: TGTGCCAGCAGTTATACGGGGGCCGGGGCCAACGTCCTGACTTTC
CDR3aa: CASSYTGAGANVLTF

d_gene: -
v_gene: TRBV29-1
j_gene: TRBJ1-4
abundance: many
CDR3nt: TGCAGCGTTGATAAGGGGAATGAAAAACTGTTTTTT
CDR3aa: CSVDKGNEKLFF

d_gene: -
v_gene: TRBV12-3/TRBV12-4
j_gene: TRBJ2-1
abundance: many
CDR3nt: TGTGCCAGCAGTTGGAGCTACAATGAGCAGTTCTTC
CDR3aa: CASSWSYNEQFF

d_gene: -
v_gene: TRBV27
j_gene: TRBJ1-1
abundance: few
CDR3nt: TGTGCCAGCAGTTTTGGTCTGAACACTGAAGCTTTCTTT
CDR3aa: CASSFGLNTEAFF

d_gene: -
v_gene: TRBV20-1
j_gene: TRBJ2-7
abundance: -
CDR3nt: TGCAGTGCTATTCGGGGGCCATTCTACGAGCAGTACTTC
CDR3aa: CSAIRGPFYEQYF

d_gene: TRBD1
v_gene: TRBV29-1
j_gene: TRBJ1-5
abundance: -
CDR3nt: TGCAGCGTTGGGACAGGGGGCAATCAGCCCCAGCATTTT
CDR3aa: CSVGTGGNQPQHF

d_gene: -
v_gene: TRBV4-1
j_gene: TRBJ1-1
abundance: many
CDR3nt: TGCGCCAGCAGCCAAGCCATGAACACTGAAGCTTTCTTT
CDR3aa: CASSQAMNTEAFF

d_gene: -
v_gene: TRBV12-3/TRBV12-4
j_gene: TRBJ2-7
abundance: few
CDR3nt: TGTGCCAGCCTCCGGGGCCCTGACGACTACGAGCAGTACTTC
CDR3aa: CASLRGPDDYEQYF

d_gene: TRBD1
v_gene: TRBV4-1
j_gene: TRBJ1-5
abundance: many
CDR3nt: TGCGCCAGCAGCCAGGGACAGGGGATTCAGCCCCAGCATTTT
CDR3aa: CASSQGQGIQPQHF

d_gene: -
v_gene: TRBV4-2
j_gene: TRBJ2-1
abundance: -
CDR3nt: TGTGCCAGCAGCCAACCCGATCAGGAGATCACAAACTACAATGAGCAGTTCTTC
CDR3aa: CASSQPDQEITNYNEQFF

d_gene: -
v_gene: TRBV3-1
j_gene: TRBJ2-7
abundance: many
CDR3nt: TGTGCCAGCAGCCAAGAAACGGGTATAAACGAGCAGTACTTC
CDR3aa: CASSQETGINEQYF

d_gene: -
v_gene: TRBV29-1
j_gene: TRBJ2-7
abundance: few
CDR3nt: TGCAGCGTTGGCGCGGGGTATCGGTCCTACGAGCAGTACTTC
CDR3aa: CSVGAGYRSYEQYF

d_gene: -
v_gene: TRBV25-1
j_gene: TRBJ2-3
abundance: -
CDR3nt: TGTGCCAGCAGTGCCAGCACAGATACGCAGTATTTT
CDR3aa: CASSASTDTQYF

d_gene: TRBD1
v_gene: TRBV6-6
j_gene: TRBJ2-5
abundance: many
CDR3nt: TGTGCCAGCAAACTCGGGGACAGGGGGCAGGAGACCCAGTACTTC
CDR3aa: CASKLGDRGQETQYF

d_gene: -
v_gene: TRBV11-2
j_gene: TRBJ2-1
abundance: many
CDR3nt: TGTGCCAGCAGCTTGACCCTGGGGAGCTCTCCAGAGTGGTTCTTC
CDR3aa: CASSLTLGSSPEWFF

d_gene: -
v_gene: TRBV29-1
j_gene: TRBJ1-2
abundance: -
CDR3nt: TGCAGCGTTAAGGACAGTAGCAGTGGCTACACCTTC
CDR3aa: CSVKDSSSGYTF

d_gene: TRBD2
v_gene: TRBV19
j_gene: TRBJ2-3
abundance: many
CDR3nt: TGTGCCAGTAGGAGTCAAACAGCGGGAAGCACAGATACGCAGTATTTT
CDR3aa: CASRSQTAGSTDTQYF

d_gene: -
v_gene: TRBV19
j_gene: TRBJ2-3
abundance: many
CDR3nt: TGTGCCAGTCGGACTTCGGGTACAGATACGCAGTATTTT
CDR3aa: CASRTSGTDTQYF

d_gene: TRBD2
v_gene: TRBV6-2/TRBV6-3
j_gene: TRBJ2-7
abundance: many
CDR3nt: TGTGCCAGCAGTTTGGGACTAGTCTCCTACGAGCAGTACTTC
CDR3aa: CASSLGLVSYEQYF

d_gene: TRBD1
v_gene: TRBV6-1
j_gene: TRBJ1-5
abundance: many
CDR3nt: TGTGCCAGCATGCCGGGACAGGGAGCCAATCAGCCCCAGCATTTT
CDR3aa: CASMPGQGANQPQHF

d_gene: -
v_gene: TRBV4-3
j_gene: TRBJ1-2
abundance: many
CDR3nt: TGCGCCAGCAGCCAAGATTGGGGGGCTATTAACTATGGCTACACCTTC
CDR3aa: CASSQDWGAINYGYTF

d_gene: -
v_gene: TRBV7-6
j_gene: TRBJ2-7
abundance: -
CDR3nt: TGTGCCAGCAGTAAGGACAGCTACGAGCAGTACTTC
CDR3aa: CASSKDSYEQYF

d_gene: -
v_gene: TRBV27
j_gene: TRBJ1-2
abundance: -
CDR3nt: TGTGCCAGCAGTCCCGGACAGTTCTATGGCTACACCTTC
CDR3aa: CASSPGQFYGYTF

d_gene: TRBD2
v_gene: TRBV6-2/TRBV6-3
j_gene: TRBJ2-1
abundance: many
CDR3nt: TGTGCCAGCAGTTACGGGCGGGGGAAGGGGAATGAGCAGTTCTTC
CDR3aa: CASSYGRGKGNEQFF

d_gene: TRBD1
v_gene: TRBV15
j_gene: TRBJ1-4
abundance: many
CDR3nt: TGTGCCACCAGCCGACTGAGACAGGGGCGAGCTAATGAAAAACTGTTTTTT
CDR3aa: CATSRLRQGRANEKLFF

d_gene: TRBD1
v_gene: TRBV7-8
j_gene: TRBJ2-2
abundance: many
CDR3nt: TGTGCCAGCAGCCATAGGGGACAGAGCACCGGGGAGCTGTTTTTT
CDR3aa: CASSHRGQSTGELFF

d_gene: TRBD1
v_gene: TRBV10-3
j_gene: TRBJ1-2
abundance: -
CDR3nt: TGTGCCACCGATACAGGGGGGGTTCGTGGCTGCACCTTC
CDR3aa: CATDTGGVRGCTF

d_gene: TRBD2
v_gene: TRBV6-4
j_gene: TRBJ2-3
abundance: medium-sized
CDR3nt: TGTGCCAGCAGTGAGGCGGGGGGGGAAAATACGCAGTATTTT
CDR3aa: CASSEAGGENTQYF